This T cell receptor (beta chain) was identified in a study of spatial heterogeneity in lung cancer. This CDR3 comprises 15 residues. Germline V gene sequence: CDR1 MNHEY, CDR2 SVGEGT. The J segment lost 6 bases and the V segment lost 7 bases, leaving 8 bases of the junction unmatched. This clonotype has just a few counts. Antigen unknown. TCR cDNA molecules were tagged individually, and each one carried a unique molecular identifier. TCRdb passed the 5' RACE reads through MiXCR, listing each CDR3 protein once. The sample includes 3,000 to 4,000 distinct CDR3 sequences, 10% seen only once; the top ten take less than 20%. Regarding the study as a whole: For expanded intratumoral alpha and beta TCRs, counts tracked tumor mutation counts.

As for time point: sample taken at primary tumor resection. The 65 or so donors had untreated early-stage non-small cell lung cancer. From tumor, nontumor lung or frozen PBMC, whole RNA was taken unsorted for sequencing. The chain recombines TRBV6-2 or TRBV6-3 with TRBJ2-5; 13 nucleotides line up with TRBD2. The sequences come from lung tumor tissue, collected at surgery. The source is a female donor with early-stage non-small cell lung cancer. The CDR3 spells CASTLAGGATKTQYF. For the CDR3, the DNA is TGTGCCAGCACACTAGCGGGGGGGGCTACGAAGACCCAGTACTTC.